The clone carrying this TCR beta chain has more than one count but fewer than ten. The target antigen is unknown. This specimen belongs to a study of early T cells in non-severe SARS-CoV-2 infection. Study in general: Chains were not paired, and sequencing was done on bulk RNA from unsorted whole blood.

This CDR3 is built from 10 residues. Germline V gene lookup returns CDR1 SQVTM and CDR2 ANQGSEA. The ends were cut back, 6 bases at V and 6 bases at J, with 8 bases in the middle. Individual cDNA molecules each received unique molecular identifiers attached to them. TCRdb used MiXCR to reprocess the 5' RACE reads, holding one entry per CDR3 protein. The sample comprises under 35,000 distinct CDR3 sequences, less than 8.5% of which are singletons, and approximately 4.1% rests with the top ten. Whole-study findings and limits: Anti-spike CD8 responses were favored by VDJdb matching, which missed private and CD4 specificities.

The rearrangement uses TRBV29-1 and TRBJ1-1, with D hard to call. Sequenced sample: whole blood. The origin of this receptor is an adult who was a healthcare worker with PCR-confirmed SARS-CoV-2 infection or an uninfected control (not recorded which). CDR3 region: CSVSDSEAFF. The CDR3 DNA follows: TGCAGCGTGAGCGATTCTGAAGCTTTCTTT.